Here is one TCR beta chain with its context. This specimen comes from a study of molecular identifiers for immune sequencing clone quantification. TCRdb passed the PCR reads through MiXCR, listing each CDR3 protein once. The repertoire holds approximately 550,000 distinct CDR3 sequences, with roughly 23% as singletons. The authors gated naive CD8 T cells as CD8+CD4-CCR7+CD45RA+ for sorting. CDR1 and CDR2 from the germline V gene are LNHDA and SQIVND (reference sequence). CDR3 size: 16 residues. Trimming removed 7 bases from V and 5 bases from J; junction bases left unmatched: 13. This clonotype was obtained from a human donor in good health. Some libraries in this study had Jurkat cell RNA spiked in. Material: naive CD8+ T cells from blood, with Jurkat cell RNA spiked in. Specified subset: FACS-sorted CD8+CD4-CCR7+CD45RA+ naive T cells. This rearrangement joins TRBV19 to TRBJ1-5; TRBD1 agrees at 8 bases. DNA of the CDR3: TGTGCCAGTATGGGTATGGCAGGGGGCAAAGATCAGCCCCAGCATTTT. This gives the protein CASMGMAGGKDQPQHF.